A single T cell receptor (beta chain) is shown here with its context. This table comes from immunoSEQ multiplex PCR, and its TCRdb copy is limited to in-frame clones, with some not included. This sample yields under 350,000 clones, of which just over 85% are seen a single time; roughly 4.2% belongs to the top ten. The sample belongs to a study of blood T cell repertoires in COVID-19. Study context: COVID-19 samples from acute and convalescent phases originated in the United States, Italy and Spain.

J lost 4 bases, V lost 5 bases, and 5 bases had no gene match. Per germline, CDR1 LNHDA and CDR2 SQIVND (reference sequence). CDR3 length: 15 amino acids. The rearrangement links TRBV19 to TRBJ2-2; 9 positions agree with TRBD1. Material: PBMCs or T cells enriched from blood (not recorded which). The receptor was derived from a woman aged 40 to 55 with acute COVID-19. In nucleotides, the CDR3 is TGTGCCAGTAGTTTAAGACAGGGGGGCACCGGGGAGCTGTTTTTT. This encodes CASSLRQGGTGELFF.